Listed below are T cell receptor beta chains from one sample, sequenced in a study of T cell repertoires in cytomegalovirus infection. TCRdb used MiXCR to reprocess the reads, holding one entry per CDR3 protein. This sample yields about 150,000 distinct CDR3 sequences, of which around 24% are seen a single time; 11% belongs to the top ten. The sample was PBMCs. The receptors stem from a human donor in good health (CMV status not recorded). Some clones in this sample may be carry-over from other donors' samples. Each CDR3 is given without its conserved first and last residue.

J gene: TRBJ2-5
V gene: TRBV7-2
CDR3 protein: ASSREHLAGIQETQY

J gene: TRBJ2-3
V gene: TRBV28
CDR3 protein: ASSLLGEGVDTQY

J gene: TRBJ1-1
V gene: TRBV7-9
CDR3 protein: ASSETRGGTEAF

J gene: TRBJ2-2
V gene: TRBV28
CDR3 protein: ASSPIAGGVSTGELF

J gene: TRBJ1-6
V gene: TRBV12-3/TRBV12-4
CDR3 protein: ASSLSRTSPLH

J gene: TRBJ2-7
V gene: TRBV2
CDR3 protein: ASRGLTLLTTHEQY

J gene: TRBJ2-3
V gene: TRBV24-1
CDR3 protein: ATSRGSTDTQY

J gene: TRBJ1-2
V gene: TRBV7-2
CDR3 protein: ASSRGGYGYT

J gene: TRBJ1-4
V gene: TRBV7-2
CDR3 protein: ASSKQGTATNEKLF

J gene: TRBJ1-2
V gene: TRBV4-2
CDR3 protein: ASSQDMADYGYT

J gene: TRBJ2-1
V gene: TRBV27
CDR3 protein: ASTSREGVNEQF

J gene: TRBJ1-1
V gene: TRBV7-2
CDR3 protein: ASSLAEYTEAF

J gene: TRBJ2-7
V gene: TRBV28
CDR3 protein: ASSSTRLSYEQY

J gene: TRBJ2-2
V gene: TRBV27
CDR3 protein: ASSQGLGGPPGELF

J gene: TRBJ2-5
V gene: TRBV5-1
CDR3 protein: ASSSTGLGGPQETQY

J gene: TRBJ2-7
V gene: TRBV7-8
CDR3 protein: ARSSGSFYEQY

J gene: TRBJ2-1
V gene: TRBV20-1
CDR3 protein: SAKEQAYNEQF

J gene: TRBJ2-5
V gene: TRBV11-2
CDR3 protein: ASSHGETQY

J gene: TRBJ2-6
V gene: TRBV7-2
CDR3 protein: ASGTLGANVLT

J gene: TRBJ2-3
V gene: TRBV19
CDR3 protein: ASSRRDRNTDTQY

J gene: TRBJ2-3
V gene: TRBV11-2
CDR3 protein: ASTDSTDTQY

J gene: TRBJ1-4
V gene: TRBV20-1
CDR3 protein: SATPPGRSNEKLF

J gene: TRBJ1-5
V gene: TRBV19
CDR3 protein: ASSEQGHQPQH

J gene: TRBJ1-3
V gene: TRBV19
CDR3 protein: ATTDLPGNTIY